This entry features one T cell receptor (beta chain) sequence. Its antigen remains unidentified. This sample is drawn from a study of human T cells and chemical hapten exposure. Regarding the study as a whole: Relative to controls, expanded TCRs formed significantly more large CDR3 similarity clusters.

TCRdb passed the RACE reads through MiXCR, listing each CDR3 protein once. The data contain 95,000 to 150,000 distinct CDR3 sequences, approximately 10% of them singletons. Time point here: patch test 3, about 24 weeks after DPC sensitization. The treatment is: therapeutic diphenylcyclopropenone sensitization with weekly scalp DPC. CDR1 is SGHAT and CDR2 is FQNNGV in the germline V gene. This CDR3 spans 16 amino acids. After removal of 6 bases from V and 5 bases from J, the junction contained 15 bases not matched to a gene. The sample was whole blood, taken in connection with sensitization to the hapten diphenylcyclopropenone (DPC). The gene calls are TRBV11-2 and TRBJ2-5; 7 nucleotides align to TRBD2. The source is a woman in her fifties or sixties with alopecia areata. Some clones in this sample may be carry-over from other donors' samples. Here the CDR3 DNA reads TGTGCCAGCAGTTCGGGGGGTAGCCGAGGAAGGGAGACCCAGTACTTC. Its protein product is CASSSGGSRGRETQYF.